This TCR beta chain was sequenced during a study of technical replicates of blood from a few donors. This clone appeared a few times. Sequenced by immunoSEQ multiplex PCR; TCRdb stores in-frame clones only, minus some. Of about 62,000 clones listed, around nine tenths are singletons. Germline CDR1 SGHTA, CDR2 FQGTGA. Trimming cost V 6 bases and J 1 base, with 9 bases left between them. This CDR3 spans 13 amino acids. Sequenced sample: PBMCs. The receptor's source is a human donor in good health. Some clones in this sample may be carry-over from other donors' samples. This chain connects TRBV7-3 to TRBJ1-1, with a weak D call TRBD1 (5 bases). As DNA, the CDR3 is TGTGCCAGCAGTTTACAGGAGAACACTGAAGCTTTCTTT. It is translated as CASSLQENTEAFF. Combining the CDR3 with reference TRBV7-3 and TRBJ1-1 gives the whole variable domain GAGVSQTPSNKVTEKGKYVELRCDPISGHTALYWYRQSLGQGPEFLIYFQGTGAADDSGLPNDRFFAVRPEGSVSTLKIQRTERGDSAVYLCASSLQENTEAFFGQGTRLTVV.